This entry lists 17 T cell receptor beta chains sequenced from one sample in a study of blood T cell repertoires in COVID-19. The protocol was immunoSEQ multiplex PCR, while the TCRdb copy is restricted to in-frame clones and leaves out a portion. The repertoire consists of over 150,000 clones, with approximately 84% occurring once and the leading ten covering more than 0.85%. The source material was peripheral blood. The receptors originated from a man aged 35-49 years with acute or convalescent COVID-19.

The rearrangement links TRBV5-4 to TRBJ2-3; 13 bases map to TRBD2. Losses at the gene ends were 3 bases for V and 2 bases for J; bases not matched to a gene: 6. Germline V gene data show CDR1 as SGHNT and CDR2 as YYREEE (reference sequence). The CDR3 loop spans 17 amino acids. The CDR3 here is CASSSRTSGGHTDTQYF. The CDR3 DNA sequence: TGTGCCAGCAGCTCTCGGACTAGCGGGGGCCACACAGATACGCAGTATTTT.

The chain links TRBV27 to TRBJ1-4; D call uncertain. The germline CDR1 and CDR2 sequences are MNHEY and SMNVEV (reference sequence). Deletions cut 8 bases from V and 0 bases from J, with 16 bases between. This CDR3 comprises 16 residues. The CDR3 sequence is CASSPWGGSTNEKLFF. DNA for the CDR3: TGTGCCAGCTCGCCGTGGGGAGGCTCAACTAATGAAAAACTGTTTTTT.

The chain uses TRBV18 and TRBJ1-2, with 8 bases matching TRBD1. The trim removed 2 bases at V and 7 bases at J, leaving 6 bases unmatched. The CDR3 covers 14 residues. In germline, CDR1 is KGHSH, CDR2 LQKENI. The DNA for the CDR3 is TGTGCCAGCTCACCAGACAGGGGACGTTCTGGCTACACCTTC. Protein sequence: CASSPDRGRSGYTF.

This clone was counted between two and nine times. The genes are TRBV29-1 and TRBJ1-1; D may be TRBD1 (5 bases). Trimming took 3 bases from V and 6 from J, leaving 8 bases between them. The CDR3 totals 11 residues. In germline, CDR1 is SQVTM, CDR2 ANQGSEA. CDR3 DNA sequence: TGCAGCGTTGAGGGGCAGGCTGAAGCTTTCTTT. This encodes CSVEGQAEAFF.

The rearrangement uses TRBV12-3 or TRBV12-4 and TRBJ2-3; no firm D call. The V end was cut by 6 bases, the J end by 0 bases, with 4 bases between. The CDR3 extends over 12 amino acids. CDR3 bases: TGTGCCAGCAGGGCAAGCACAGATACGCAGTATTTT. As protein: CASRASTDTQYF.

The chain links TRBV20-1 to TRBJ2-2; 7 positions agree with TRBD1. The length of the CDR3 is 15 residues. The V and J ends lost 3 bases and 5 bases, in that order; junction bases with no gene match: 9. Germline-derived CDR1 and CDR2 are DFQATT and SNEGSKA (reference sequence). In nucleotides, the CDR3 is TGCAGTGCTAGTTCGGGACAGAGTTTTACCGGGGAGCTGTTTTTT. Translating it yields CSASSGQSFTGELFF.

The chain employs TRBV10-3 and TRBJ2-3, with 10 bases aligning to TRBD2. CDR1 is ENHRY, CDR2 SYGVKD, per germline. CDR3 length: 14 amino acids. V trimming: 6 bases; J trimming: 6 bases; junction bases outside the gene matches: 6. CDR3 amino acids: CAIRAGGPLDTQYF. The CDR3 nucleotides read TGTGCCATCAGAGCGGGGGGGCCTTTGGATACGCAGTATTTT.

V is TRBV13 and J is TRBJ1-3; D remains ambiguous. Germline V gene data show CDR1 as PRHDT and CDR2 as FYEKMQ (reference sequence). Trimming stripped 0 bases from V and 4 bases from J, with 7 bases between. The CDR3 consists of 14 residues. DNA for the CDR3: TGTGCCAGCAGCTTAGGGGGGAGAGGAAACACCATATATTTT. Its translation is CASSLGGRGNTIYF.

Here the CDR3 reads CASSFYTGELFF. For the CDR3, the DNA is TGCGCCAGCAGCTTCTACACCGGGGAGCTGTTTTTT. The V and J genes are TRBV5-1 and TRBJ2-2; D remains ambiguous. V lost 2 bases and J 3 bases, leaving 2 bases between the germline ends. Germline V gives CDR1 SGHRS, CDR2 YFSETQ. The CDR3 extends over 12 amino acids.

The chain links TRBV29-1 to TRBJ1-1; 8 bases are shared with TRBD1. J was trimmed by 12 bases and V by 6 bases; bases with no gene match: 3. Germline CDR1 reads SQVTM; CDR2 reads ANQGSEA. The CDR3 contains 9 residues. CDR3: CSVTGGSFF. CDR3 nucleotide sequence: TGCAGCGTCACAGGGGGGTCTTTCTTT.

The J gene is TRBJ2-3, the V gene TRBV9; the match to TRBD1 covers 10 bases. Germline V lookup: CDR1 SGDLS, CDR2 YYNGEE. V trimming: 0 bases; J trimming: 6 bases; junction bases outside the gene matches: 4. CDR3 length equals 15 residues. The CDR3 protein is CASSVAGTGADTQYF. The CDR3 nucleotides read TGTGCCAGCAGCGTAGCCGGGACAGGGGCGGATACGCAGTATTTT.

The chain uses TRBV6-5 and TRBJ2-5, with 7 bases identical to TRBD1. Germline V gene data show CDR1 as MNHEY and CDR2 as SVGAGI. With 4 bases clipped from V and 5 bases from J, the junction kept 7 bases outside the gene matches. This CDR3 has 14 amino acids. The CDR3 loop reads CASSSTDRRETQYF. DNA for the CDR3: TGTGCCAGCAGTTCAACGGACAGGAGGGAGACCCAGTACTTC.

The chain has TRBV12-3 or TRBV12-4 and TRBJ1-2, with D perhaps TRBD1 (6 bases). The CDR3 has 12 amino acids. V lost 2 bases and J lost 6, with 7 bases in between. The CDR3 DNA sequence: TGTGCCAGCAGTTTATCAGGGGATGGCTACACCTTC. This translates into CASSLSGDGYTF.

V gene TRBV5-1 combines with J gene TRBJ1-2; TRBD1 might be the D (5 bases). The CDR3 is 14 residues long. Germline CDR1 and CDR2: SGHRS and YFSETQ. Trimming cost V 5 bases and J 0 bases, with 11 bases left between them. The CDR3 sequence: CASSSDRANYGYTF. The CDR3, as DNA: TGCGCCAGCAGTTCCGACAGAGCTAACTATGGCTACACCTTC.

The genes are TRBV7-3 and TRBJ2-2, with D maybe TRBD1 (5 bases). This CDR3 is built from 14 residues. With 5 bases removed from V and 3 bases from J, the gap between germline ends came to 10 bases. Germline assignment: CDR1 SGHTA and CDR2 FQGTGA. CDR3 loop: CASSEGAHTGELFF. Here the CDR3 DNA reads TGTGCCAGCAGCGAAGGGGCCCACACCGGGGAGCTGTTTTTT. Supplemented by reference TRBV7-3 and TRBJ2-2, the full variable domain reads GAGVSQTPSNKVTEKGKYVELRCDPISGHTALYWYRQSLGQGPEFLIYFQGTGAADDSGLPNDRFFAVRPEGSVSTLKIQRTERGDSAVYLCASSEGAHTGELFFGEGSRLTVL.

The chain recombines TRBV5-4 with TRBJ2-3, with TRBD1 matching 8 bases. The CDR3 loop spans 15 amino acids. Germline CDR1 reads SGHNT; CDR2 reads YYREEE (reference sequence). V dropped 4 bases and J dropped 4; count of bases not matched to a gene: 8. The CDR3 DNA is TGTGCCAGCAGCCTCGGACAGGGAACGCCAGATACGCAGTATTTT. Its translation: CASSLGQGTPDTQYF.

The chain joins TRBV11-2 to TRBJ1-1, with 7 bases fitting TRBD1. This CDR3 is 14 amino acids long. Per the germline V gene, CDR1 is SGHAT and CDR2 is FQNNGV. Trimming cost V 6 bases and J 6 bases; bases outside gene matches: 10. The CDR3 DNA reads TGTGCCAGCAGTAGACAGGGAACGTACTCTGAAGCTTTCTTT. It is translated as CASSRQGTYSEAFF.